What follows are 10 T cell receptor beta chains derived from one specimen sequenced in a study of cytomegalovirus exposure and HLA in healthy donors. PCR was performed using 60 Vbeta and 13 Jbeta primers. The repertoire was sequenced with immunoSEQ multiplex PCR; TCRdb's copy has only in-frame clones and lacks some. The table shows some 150,000 clones, with around 80% occurring only once. The source material was PBMCs. The receptors shown here come from a woman in her 30s in good health and CMV-seropositive.

This chain connects TRBV19 to TRBJ2-7; maybe TRBD1 (5 bases). V shed 7 bases and J shed 6 bases, with 19 bases lying between them. Germline V CDR1 and CDR2: LNHDA, SQIVND (reference sequence). The CDR3 consists of 14 residues. The CDR3 loop is CASNMGPLRGEQYF. The CDR3 DNA reads as TGTGCCAGTAACATGGGGCCGCTGCGCGGCGAGCAGTACTTC.

This chain connects TRBV6-5 to TRBJ1-2; a weak D match, TRBD1 (6 bases). The CDR3 spans 15 residues. Trimming took 4 bases from V and 0 from J, leaving 12 bases between them. CDR1 is MNHEY, CDR2 SVGAGI, per germline. CDR3 sequence (DNA): TGTGCCAGCAGTTGGGGGGGGCTATCTAACTATGGCTACACCTTC. It yields the protein CASSWGGLSNYGYTF.

This chain connects TRBV29-1 to TRBJ2-2, with unresolved D. Trimming removed 4 bases at V and 0 bases at J, with 6 bases between. Germline assignment: CDR1 SQVTM and CDR2 ANQGSEA. The CDR3 spans 13 residues. CDR3 DNA sequence: TGCAGCGTTGTCCCCGCGAACACCGGGGAGCTGTTTTTT. This encodes CSVVPANTGELFF.

J is TRBJ2-3 and V is TRBV28, with 8 nucleotides matching TRBD1. CDR3 size: 15 residues. CDR1 and CDR2 from the germline V gene are MDHEN and SYDVKM. V was pared by 6 bases and J by 0 bases, with 5 bases of the junction left unmatched. The CDR3 sequence is CASRRDRTSTDTQYF. In DNA, the CDR3 is TGTGCCAGCAGACGGGACAGGACTAGCACAGATACGCAGTATTTT. The full variable domain, rest sourced from reference TRBV28 and TRBJ2-3, is DVKVTQSSRYLVKRTGEKVFLECVQDMDHENMFWYRQDPGLGLRLIYFSYDVKMKEKGDIPEGYSVSREKKERFSLILESASTNQTSMYLCASRRDRTSTDTQYFGPGTRLTVL.

The chain uses TRBV7-2 and TRBJ1-3, with D maybe TRBD1 (5 bases). Looked up from germline, CDR1 is SGHTA and CDR2 is FQGNSA. V was shortened by 1 base and J by 9 bases, with 7 bases between the two germline ends. The CDR3 runs to 12 residues. CDR3 residues: CASSLVQGTIYF. CDR3 in DNA: TGTGCCAGCAGCTTAGTTCAGGGCACCATATATTTT. Full variable domain (remainder filled in from reference TRBV7-2 and TRBJ1-3): GAGVSQSPSNKVTEKGKDVELRCDPISGHTALYWYRQSLGQGLEFLIYFQGNSAPDKSGLPSDRFSAERTGGSVSTLTIQRTQQEDSAVYLCASSLVQGTIYFGEGSWLTVV.

The chain joins TRBV20-1 to TRBJ2-7; D is unresolved. V lost 3 bases to trimming and J lost 6 bases, with 9 bases between them. The CDR3 has 11 residues. CDR1 and CDR2 from the germline V gene are DFQATT and SNEGSKA (reference sequence). The CDR3 nucleotides are TGCAGTGCTAGCGGGTTGAGCGAGCAGTACTTC. Amino acid sequence: CSASGLSEQYF.

CDR3 coding DNA: TGTGCCAGCAGTGAAAGGACAGGGGGCTACAATGAGCAGTTCTTC. Protein: CASSERTGGYNEQFF. J is TRBJ2-1 and V is TRBV25-1, with 10 bases matching TRBD1. The CDR3 is 15 residues long. V dropped 2 bases and J dropped 3; count of bases not matched to a gene: 1. Germline CDR1 and CDR2: MGHDK and SYGVNS.

This clone showed up just once. This chain uses TRBV19 with TRBJ1-5; D call uncertain. V was trimmed by 6 bases and J by 3 bases, leaving 9 bases between them. Germline assignment: CDR1 LNHDA and CDR2 SQIVND (reference sequence). The CDR3 consists of 13 residues. The CDR3 loop is CASRRQNNQPQHF. The CDR3 nucleotides are TGTGCCAGTAGGCGGCAGAACAATCAGCCCCAGCATTTT.

This clone was picked up one time. V and J are TRBV4-2 and TRBJ2-5, with TRBD2 matching 12 bases. The V gene's germline CDR1 is LGHNA and CDR2 YNFKEQ. Trimming cost V 4 bases and J 3 bases; bases outside gene matches: 12. This CDR3 spans 18 amino acids. DNA for the CDR3: TGTGCCAGCAGCCTAGGACCCCCCCTAGCGGGGGGGGAAGAGACCCAGTACTTC. It translates to CASSLGPPLAGGEETQYF.

This clone was observed a few times. J is TRBJ2-1 and V is TRBV7-3; 10 bases are a match to TRBD2. The CDR3 is 15 amino acids. V was clipped by 5 bases and J by 4 bases; unmatched bases: 5. Germline CDR1 reads SGHTA; CDR2 reads FQGTGA. The CDR3 DNA sequence: TGTGCCAGCAGCGCTTTTAGCGGGGGGTACAATGAGCAGTTCTTC. This translates into CASSAFSGGYNEQFF.